Below, 15 T cell receptor beta chains from the same sample are listed, as sequenced in a study of cytotoxic CD8 clonotypes in ibrutinib-treated CLL. Measured with immunoSEQ multiplex PCR; TCRdb has only the in-frame clones, and not every one. In the table there are around 140,000 clones, 70% to 80% of which are singletons. The sample was PBMCs, taken after 24 months of ibrutinib treatment. The receptors were gathered from a human donor with chronic lymphocytic leukemia.

The chain uses TRBV7-2 and TRBJ2-7, with 9 positions matching TRBD2. Germline V gene sequence: CDR1 SGHTA, CDR2 FQGNSA. This CDR3 spans 17 amino acids. V trimming: 1 base; J trimming: 2 bases; junction bases outside the gene matches: 9. The CDR3 loop is CASSLVGLAGFTYEQYF. The CDR3 DNA follows: TGTGCCAGCAGCTTAGTGGGGCTAGCGGGGTTCACCTACGAGCAGTACTTC.

V is TRBV6-6 and J is TRBJ1-4; D possibly corresponds to TRBD1 (6 bases). CDR3 length equals 14 residues. Germline V gene sequence: CDR1 MNHNY, CDR2 SVGAGI (reference sequence). Trimming removed 6 bases at V and 7 bases at J, with 15 bases between. The CDR3 DNA reads TGTGCCAGCAGGGGGGCAGGTACGGGTGAAAAACTGTTTTTT. As protein: CASRGAGTGEKLFF.

In this sample, this clone turned up once. The chain couples TRBV27 to TRBJ1-2; possible D gene TRBD1, 5 bases. V was shortened by 3 bases and J by 6 bases, with 11 bases between the two germline ends. Germline V gene data show CDR1 as MNHEY and CDR2 as SMNVEV (reference sequence). The CDR3 runs to 13 residues. CDR3 coding DNA: TGTGCCAGCAGTTTGGCCGGGGGGGATGGCTACACCTTC. Protein: CASSLAGGDGYTF.

V usage is TRBV11-2 and J usage is TRBJ1-1; 10 nucleotides agree with TRBD1. The length of the CDR3 is 15 residues. The V gene's germline CDR1 is SGHAT and CDR2 FQNNGV. Unmatched junction bases numbered 5, after V lost 1 base and J lost 6 bases. In DNA, the CDR3 is TGTGCCAGCAGCTTAGGAGGGACAGGGGTTCCTGAAGCTTTCTTT. Translation: CASSLGGTGVPEAFF.

The V gene is TRBV7-2, the J gene TRBJ1-5; no clear D gene. V gave up 1 base and J gave up 9 bases, with 16 bases separating them. CDR1 is SGHTA and CDR2 is FQGNSA in the germline V gene. This CDR3 has 15 amino acids. As DNA, the CDR3 is TGTGCCAGCAGCTTAGGTTTGGCACTCATTGGGCCCCAGCATTTT. It translates to CASSLGLALIGPQHF.

This rearrangement joins TRBV7-3 to TRBJ2-2, with D tentatively TRBD1 or TRBD2 (6 bases each). The CDR3 loop spans 15 amino acids. Trimming removed 5 bases from V and 5 bases from J, with 15 bases in between. Germline values: CDR1 SGHTA, CDR2 FQGTGA. The CDR3: CASSPGGAGTGELFF. CDR3 in DNA: TGTGCCAGCAGCCCCGGGGGCGCTGGGACCGGGGAGCTGTTTTTT.

The chain recombines TRBV6-5 with TRBJ2-1, with D perhaps matching TRBD1 or TRBD2 (5 bases each). Between the trimmed V and J ends, which lost 6 bases and 4 bases, there was a span of 13 bases. This CDR3 has 14 residues. In germline, CDR1 is MNHEY, CDR2 SVGAGI. CDR3 DNA sequence: TGTGCCAGCAGGCGTGGGACGGGTTACAATGAGCAGTTCTTC. It is translated as CASRRGTGYNEQFF.

The chain employs TRBV29-1 and TRBJ2-5; D ambiguous. The J call may not be correct, given that the DNA end is closer to TRBJ2-7. Germline V CDR1 and CDR2: SQVTM, ANQGSEA. This CDR3 contains 11 residues. The CDR3 DNA sequence: TGCAGCGTGTCTAGTGGGTACGAGCAGTACTTC. Its protein product is CSVSSGYEQYF.

The rearrangement links TRBV11-2 to TRBJ2-5, with 10 nucleotides matching TRBD2. The CDR3 totals 16 residues. Germline CDR1 is SGHAT and CDR2 is FQNNGV. J gave up 4 bases and V 5 bases, and 10 bases lay outside the gene matches. The CDR3 sequence is CASSRPGLAGAETQYF. The CDR3 region has the DNA TGTGCCAGCAGCCGCCCTGGTCTAGCGGGGGCAGAGACCCAGTACTTC.

The chain joins TRBV9 to TRBJ1-2, with D possibly TRBD1 on 6 matching bases. CDR3 length: 13 residues. Per the germline V gene, CDR1 is SGDLS and CDR2 is YYNGEE. Trimming took 0 bases from V and 6 from J, leaving 9 bases between them. The CDR3 here is CASSVVGGDGYTF. In DNA form, the CDR3 reads TGTGCCAGCAGCGTAGTAGGGGGGGATGGCTACACCTTC.

This sequence joins TRBV11-2 and TRBJ1-4, with TRBD1 identical over 9 bases. The germline V gene has CDR1 SGHAT and CDR2 FQNNGV. V lost 6 bases and J lost 9; bases outside the gene matches: 11. The CDR3 is made up of 15 amino acids. The CDR3 protein is CASRPWGTGHQKLFF. CDR3 in DNA: TGTGCCAGCAGACCATGGGGGACAGGGCACCAAAAACTGTTTTTT.

This chain connects TRBV28 to TRBJ2-3, with 11 bases identical to TRBD1. Germline CDR1 MDHEN, CDR2 SYDVKM. CDR3 length: 14 residues. V was pared by 5 bases and J by 3 bases, with 1 base of the junction left unmatched. The CDR3, as DNA: TGTGCCAGCAGTCGGGACAGGGGGACAGATACGCAGTATTTT. This sequence encodes CASSRDRGTDTQYF.

V gene TRBV5-1 combines with J gene TRBJ2-1, with 8 nucleotides matching TRBD2. V was clipped by 4 bases and J by 3 bases; unmatched bases: 6. From germline, CDR1 is SGHRS and CDR2 YFSETQ. This CDR3 has 15 amino acids. CDR3 sequence (DNA): TGCGCCAGCAGCGAGGTAGCGGGGAACTACAATGAGCAGTTCTTC. Translating gives CASSEVAGNYNEQFF.

CDR3 in DNA: TGTGCCAGTAGTGGTTGGGGGCAGGGACTAGCCAAAAACATTCAGTACTTC. Its protein is CASSGWGQGLAKNIQYF. The chain recombines TRBV19 with TRBJ2-4, with D perhaps assigned TRBD1 or TRBD2 (6 bases each). Trimming removed 5 bases at V and 0 bases at J, with 17 bases between. The germline V gene encodes CDR1 LNHDA and CDR2 SQIVND (reference sequence). This CDR3 comprises 17 residues. Together with reference TRBV19 and TRBJ2-4, the CDR3 gives the full variable domain: DGGITQSPKYLFRKEGQNVTLSCEQNLNHDAMYWYRQDPGQGLRLIYYSQIVNDFQKGDIAEGYSVSREKKESFPLTVTSAQKNPTAFYLCASSGWGQGLAKNIQYFGAGTRLSVL.

The chain uses TRBV4-1 and TRBJ2-3; D is unresolved. The CDR3 extends over 17 amino acids. Between the trimmed V and J ends, which lost 0 bases and 2 bases, there was a span of 15 bases. Germline V gene sequence: CDR1 MGHRA, CDR2 YSYEKL. As DNA, the CDR3 is TGCGCCAGCAGCCAAGATGGAGAGTCTATCCACACAGATACGCAGTATTTT. It specifies CASSQDGESIHTDTQYF.